The rows below give T cell receptor beta chains drawn from one sample of a study of blood T cell repertoires in COVID-19. The protocol was immunoSEQ multiplex PCR, while the TCRdb copy is restricted to in-frame clones and leaves out a portion. The repertoire holds about 430,000 clones, approximately 90% seen once, with roughly 0.97% in the top ten. Sequences were obtained from PBMCs or T cells enriched from blood (not recorded which). These receptors all come from a woman under 40 with acute COVID-19. CDR3s include the opening cysteine and the closing phenylalanine or tryptophan. The D gene is left open where the match is weak. Expanded clones get a size class; other rows say once, few or many, or leave the size out.

NA	TRBV9	TRBD2	TRBJ2-2	CASSVVGGGASSGELFF	TGTGCCAGCAGCGTAGTTGGCGGGGGGGCTTCGTCCGGGGAGCTGTTTTTT
NA	TRBV5-1	NA	TRBJ2-1	CASSSTSAPNEQFF	TGCGCCAGCAGCTCGACTAGTGCTCCCAATGAGCAGTTCTTC
NA	TRBV5-4	NA	TRBJ2-7	CASSLQGLYEQYF	TGTGCCAGCAGCTTGCAGGGTCTCTACGAGCAGTACTTC
NA	TRBV7-9	NA	TRBJ2-7	CASSNVHSLLTYEQYF	TGTGCCAGCAGCAACGTACACAGCTTACTCACCTACGAGCAGTACTTC
NA	TRBV6-5	NA	TRBJ1-1	CASSYSLNTEAFF	TGTGCCAGCAGTTACAGCCTGAACACTGAAGCTTTCTTT
NA	TRBV5-4	NA	TRBJ2-2	CASSLSPYNTGELFF	TGTGCCAGCAGCTTGAGCCCATACAACACCGGGGAGCTGTTTTTT
once	TRBV19	NA	TRBJ2-3	CASTPWASHFTLPIKAPCADTQYF	TGTGCCAGTACCCCCTGGGCTAGCCACTTTACACTACCCATTAAGGCCCCCTGTGCAGATACGCAGTATTTT
once	TRBV2	TRBD1	TRBJ1-1	CASSAKGQGYTEAFF	TGTGCCAGCAGTGCCAAGGGACAGGGGTACACTGAAGCTTTCTTT
NA	TRBV7-9	NA	TRBJ1-1	CASSFTGMGTEAFF	TGTGCCAGCAGCTTTACAGGGATGGGAACTGAAGCTTTCTTT
once	TRBV5-8	NA	TRBJ2-7	CASSYSKLVGSEQYF	TGTGCCAGCAGCTATAGCAAGCTCGTTGGTTCCGAGCAGTACTTC
NA	TRBV5-5	TRBD2	TRBJ2-5	CASSHPPSAGGATETQYF	TGTGCCAGCAGCCACCCCCCCTCTGCCGGGGGGGCCACAGAGACCCAGTACTTC
NA	TRBV29-1	NA	TRBJ2-3	CSVEDSVGGLRTDTQYF	TGCAGCGTTGAAGATTCGGTCGGGGGTCTCCGCACAGATACGCAGTATTTT
NA	TRBV3-1/TRBV3-2	NA	TRBJ1-2	CASSQDSVTVYGYTF	TGTGCCAGCAGCCAAGATTCCGTGACTGTATATGGCTACACCTTC
NA	TRBV29-1	NA	TRBJ1-1	CSLTGAGGTEAFF	TGCAGTCTCACGGGGGCGGGGGGCACTGAAGCTTTCTTT
NA	TRBV5-8	TRBD1	TRBJ2-7	CASSLTTGGSGEQYF	TGTGCCAGCAGCTTGACGACAGGGGGCTCGGGTGAGCAGTACTTC
NA	TRBV2	NA	TRBJ1-4	CASTQLRINEKLFF	TGTGCCAGCACCCAACTGCGGATTAATGAAAAACTGTTTTTT
few	TRBV6-4	TRBD2	TRBJ2-2	CASSSGGDTGELFF	TGTGCCAGCAGTTCGGGGGGGGACACCGGGGAGCTGTTTTTT
once	TRBV6-1	NA	TRBJ2-7	CASSEVRGTSYEQYF	TGTGCCAGCAGTGAAGTTAGGGGAACCTCCTACGAGCAGTACTTC
NA	TRBV6-5	NA	TRBJ1-1	CAATSLGANTEAFF	TGTGCCGCCACTTCCCTTGGGGCGAACACTGAAGCTTTCTTT
NA	TRBV7-8	TRBD1	TRBJ1-1	CASSANRGSEAFF	TGTGCCAGCAGCGCGAACAGGGGATCTGAAGCTTTCTTT
once	TRBV12-5	NA	TRBJ2-2	CASGLIRDTPISGELFF	TGTGCTAGTGGTTTGATCAGGGACACCCCAATTTCTGGGGAGCTGTTTTTT
NA	TRBV24-1	TRBD1	TRBJ1-2	CATSDFEAGGHGYTF	TGTGCCACCAGTGATTTTGAGGCAGGGGGCCATGGCTACACCTTC
NA	TRBV18	NA	TRBJ1-2	CASSPSAEYF	TGTGCCAGCTCACCATCGGCGGAATACTTC
once	TRBV19	TRBD1	TRBJ1-1	CASRGGLGQGGTEAFF	TGTGCCAGCCGCGGGGGCCTTGGACAGGGTGGCACTGAAGCTTTCTTT
few	TRBV5-1	NA	TRBJ2-2	CASTPSRSLNTGELFF	TGCGCCAGCACCCCGTCTAGGAGCTTGAACACCGGGGAGCTGTTTTTT
NA	TRBV19	NA	TRBJ1-2	CASSTRSRDYGYTF	TGTGCCAGTAGCACGCGGTCACGCGACTATGGCTACACCTTC
NA	TRBV29-1	NA	TRBJ1-4	CSVESQFNEKLFF	TGCAGCGTTGAAAGTCAGTTCAATGAAAAACTGTTTTTT
NA	TRBV18	TRBD1	TRBJ1-2	CASSPLGTGFITDGYTF	TGTGCCAGCTCACCCCTTGGGACAGGGTTCATCACCGATGGCTACACCTTC